This T cell receptor (beta chain) was recovered during a study of control samples from healthy donors and cancer patients. The data were produced by immunoSEQ multiplex PCR, yet TCRdb's version contains in-frame clones alone and is incomplete. The data show over 150,000 clones, with roughly 94% seen just once and approximately 6% held by the top ten. Germline CDR1 reads GTSNPN; CDR2 reads SVGIG (reference sequence). The CDR3 has 16 residues. The germline V and J ends were trimmed by 2 bases and 0 bases, with 13 bases remaining between them. Source material: blood. The origin of this receptor is a man in his forties or fifties in good health. This rearrangement joins TRBV30 to TRBJ2-2; unclear D gene. The CDR3 DNA is TGTGCCTGGAGTAGTCGTCGGGCCTCGAACACCGGGGAGCTGTTTTTT. Translating gives CAWSSRRASNTGELFF.